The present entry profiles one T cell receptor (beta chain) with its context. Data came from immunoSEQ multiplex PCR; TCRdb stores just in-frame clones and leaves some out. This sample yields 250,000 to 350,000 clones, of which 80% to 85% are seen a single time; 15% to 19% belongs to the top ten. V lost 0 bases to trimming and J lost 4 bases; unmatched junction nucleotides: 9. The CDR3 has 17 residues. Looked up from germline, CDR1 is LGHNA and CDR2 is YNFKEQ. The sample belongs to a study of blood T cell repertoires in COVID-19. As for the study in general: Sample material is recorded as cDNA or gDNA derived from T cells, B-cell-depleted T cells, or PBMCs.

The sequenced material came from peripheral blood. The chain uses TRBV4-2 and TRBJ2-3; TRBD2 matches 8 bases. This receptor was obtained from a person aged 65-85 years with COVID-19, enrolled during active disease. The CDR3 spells CASSQDPSGSLSDTQYF. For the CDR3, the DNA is TGTGCCAGCAGCCAAGATCCAAGCGGGAGTCTCTCAGATACGCAGTATTTT.